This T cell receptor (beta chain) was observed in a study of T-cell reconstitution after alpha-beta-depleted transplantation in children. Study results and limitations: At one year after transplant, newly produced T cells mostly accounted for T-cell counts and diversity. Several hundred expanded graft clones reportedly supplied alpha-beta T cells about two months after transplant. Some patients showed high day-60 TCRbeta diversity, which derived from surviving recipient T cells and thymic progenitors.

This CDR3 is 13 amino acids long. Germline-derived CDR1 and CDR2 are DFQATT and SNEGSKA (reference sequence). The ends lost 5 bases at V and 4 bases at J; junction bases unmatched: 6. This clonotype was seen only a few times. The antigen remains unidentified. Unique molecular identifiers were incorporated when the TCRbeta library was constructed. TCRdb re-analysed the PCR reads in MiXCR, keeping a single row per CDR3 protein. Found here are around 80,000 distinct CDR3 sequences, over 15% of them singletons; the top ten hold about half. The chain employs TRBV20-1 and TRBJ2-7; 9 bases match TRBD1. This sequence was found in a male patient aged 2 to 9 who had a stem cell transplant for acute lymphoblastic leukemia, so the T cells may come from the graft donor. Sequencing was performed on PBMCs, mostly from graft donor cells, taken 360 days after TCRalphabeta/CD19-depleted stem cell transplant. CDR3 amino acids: CSAQPGQGYEQYF. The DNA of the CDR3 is TGCAGTGCTCAACCGGGACAGGGATACGAGCAGTACTTC.